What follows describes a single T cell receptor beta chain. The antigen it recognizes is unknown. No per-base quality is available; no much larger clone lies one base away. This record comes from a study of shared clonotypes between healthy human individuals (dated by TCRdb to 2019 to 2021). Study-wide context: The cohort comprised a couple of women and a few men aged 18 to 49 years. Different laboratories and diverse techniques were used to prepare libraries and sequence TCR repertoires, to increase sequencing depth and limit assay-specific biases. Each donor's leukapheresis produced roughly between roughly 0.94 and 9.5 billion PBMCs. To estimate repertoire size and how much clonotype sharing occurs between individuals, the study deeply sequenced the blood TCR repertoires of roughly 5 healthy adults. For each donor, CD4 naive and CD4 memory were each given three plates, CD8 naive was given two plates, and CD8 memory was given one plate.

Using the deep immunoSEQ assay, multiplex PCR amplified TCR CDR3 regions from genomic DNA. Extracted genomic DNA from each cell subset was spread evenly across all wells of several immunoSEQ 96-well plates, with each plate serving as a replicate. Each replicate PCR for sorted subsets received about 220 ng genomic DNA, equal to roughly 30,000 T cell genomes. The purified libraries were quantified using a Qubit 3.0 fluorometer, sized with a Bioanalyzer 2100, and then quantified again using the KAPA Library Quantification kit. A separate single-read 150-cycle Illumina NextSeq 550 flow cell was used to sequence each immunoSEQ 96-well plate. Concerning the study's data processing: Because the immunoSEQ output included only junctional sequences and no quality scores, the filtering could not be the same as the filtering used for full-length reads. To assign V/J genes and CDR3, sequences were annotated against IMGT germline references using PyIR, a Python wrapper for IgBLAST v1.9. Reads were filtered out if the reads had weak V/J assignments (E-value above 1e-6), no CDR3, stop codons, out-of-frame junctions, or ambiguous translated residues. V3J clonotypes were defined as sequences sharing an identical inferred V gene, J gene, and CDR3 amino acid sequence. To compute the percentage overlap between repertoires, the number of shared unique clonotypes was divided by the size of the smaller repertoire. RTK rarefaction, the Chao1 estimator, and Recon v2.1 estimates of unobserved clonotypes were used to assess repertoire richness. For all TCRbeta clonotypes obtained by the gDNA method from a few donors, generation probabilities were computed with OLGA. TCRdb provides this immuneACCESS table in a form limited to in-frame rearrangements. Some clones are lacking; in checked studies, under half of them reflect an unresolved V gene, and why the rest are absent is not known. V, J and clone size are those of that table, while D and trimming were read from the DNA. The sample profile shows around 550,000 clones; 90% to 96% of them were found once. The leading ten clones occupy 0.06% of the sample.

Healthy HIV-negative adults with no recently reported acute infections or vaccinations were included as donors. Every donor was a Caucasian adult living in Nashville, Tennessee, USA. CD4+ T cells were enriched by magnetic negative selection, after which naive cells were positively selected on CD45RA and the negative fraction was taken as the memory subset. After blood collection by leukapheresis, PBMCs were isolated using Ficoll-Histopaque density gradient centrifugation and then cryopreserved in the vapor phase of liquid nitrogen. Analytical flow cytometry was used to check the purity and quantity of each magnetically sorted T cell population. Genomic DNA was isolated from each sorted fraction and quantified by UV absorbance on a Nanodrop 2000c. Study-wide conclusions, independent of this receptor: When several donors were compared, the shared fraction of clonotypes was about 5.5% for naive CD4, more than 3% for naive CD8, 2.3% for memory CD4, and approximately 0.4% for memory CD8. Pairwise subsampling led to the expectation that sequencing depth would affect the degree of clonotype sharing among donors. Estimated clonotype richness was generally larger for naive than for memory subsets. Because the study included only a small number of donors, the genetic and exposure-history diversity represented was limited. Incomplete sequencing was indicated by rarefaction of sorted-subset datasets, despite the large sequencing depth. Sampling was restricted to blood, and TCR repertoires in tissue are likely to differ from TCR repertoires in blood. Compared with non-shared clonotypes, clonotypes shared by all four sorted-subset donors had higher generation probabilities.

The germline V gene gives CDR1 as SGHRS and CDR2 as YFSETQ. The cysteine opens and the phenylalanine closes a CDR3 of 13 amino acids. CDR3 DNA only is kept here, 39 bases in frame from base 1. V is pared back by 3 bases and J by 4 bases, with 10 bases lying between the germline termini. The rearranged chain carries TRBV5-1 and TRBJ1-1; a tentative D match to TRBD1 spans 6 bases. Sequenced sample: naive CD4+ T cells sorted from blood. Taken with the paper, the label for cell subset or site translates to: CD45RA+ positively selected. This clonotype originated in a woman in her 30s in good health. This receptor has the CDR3 CASSSGHFTEAFF. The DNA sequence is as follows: TGCGCCAGCAGCTCGGGACATTTCACTGAAGCTTTCTTT.